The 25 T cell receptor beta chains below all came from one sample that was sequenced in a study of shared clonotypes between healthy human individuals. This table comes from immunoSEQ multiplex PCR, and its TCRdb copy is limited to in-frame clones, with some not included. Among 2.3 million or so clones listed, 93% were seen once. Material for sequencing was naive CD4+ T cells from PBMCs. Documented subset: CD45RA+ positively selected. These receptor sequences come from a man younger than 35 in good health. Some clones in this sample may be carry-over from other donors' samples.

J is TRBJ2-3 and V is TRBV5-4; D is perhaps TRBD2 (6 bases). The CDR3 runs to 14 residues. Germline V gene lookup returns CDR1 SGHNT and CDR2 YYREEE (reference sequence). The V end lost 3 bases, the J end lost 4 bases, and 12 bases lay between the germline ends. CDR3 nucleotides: TGTGCCAGCAGCTGGGACTCTCAGGCAGATACGCAGTATTTT. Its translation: CASSWDSQADTQYF.

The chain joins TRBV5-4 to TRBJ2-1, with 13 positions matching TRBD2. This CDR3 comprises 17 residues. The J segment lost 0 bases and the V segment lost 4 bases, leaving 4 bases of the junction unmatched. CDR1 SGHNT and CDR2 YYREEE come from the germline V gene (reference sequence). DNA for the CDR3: TGTGCCAGCAGCCCACGGACTAGCGGGGGCTCCTACAATGAGCAGTTCTTC. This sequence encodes CASSPRTSGGSYNEQFF.

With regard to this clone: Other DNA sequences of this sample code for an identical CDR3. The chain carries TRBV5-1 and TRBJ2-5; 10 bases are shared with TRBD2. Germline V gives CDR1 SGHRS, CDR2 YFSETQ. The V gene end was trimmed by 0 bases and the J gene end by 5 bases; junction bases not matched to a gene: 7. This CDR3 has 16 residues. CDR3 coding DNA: TGCGCCAGCAGCTTGGGGCTAGCGGGAGTCTCGGAGACCCAGTACTTC. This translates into CASSLGLAGVSETQYF.

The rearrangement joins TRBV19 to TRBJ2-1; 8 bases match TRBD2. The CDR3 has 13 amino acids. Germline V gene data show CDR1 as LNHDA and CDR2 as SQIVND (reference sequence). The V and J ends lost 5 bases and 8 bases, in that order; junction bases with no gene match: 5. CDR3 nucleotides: TGTGCCAGTAGTCCCCGGGGGGGACATGAGCAGTTCTTC. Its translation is CASSPRGGHEQFF.

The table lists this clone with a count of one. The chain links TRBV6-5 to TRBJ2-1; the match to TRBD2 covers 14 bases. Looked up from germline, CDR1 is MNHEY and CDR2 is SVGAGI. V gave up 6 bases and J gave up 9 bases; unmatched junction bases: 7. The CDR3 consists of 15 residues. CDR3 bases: TGTGCCAGCAGACAAGGACTAGCGGGAGGAGTTGAGCAGTTCTTC. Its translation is CASRQGLAGGVEQFF.

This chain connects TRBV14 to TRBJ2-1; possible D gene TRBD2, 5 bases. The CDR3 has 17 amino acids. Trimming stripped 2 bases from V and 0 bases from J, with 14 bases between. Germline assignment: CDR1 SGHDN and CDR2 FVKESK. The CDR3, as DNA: TGTGCCAGCAGCCAATGGAGAGGGCGGAGCTCCTACAATGAGCAGTTCTTC. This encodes CASSQWRGRSSYNEQFF.

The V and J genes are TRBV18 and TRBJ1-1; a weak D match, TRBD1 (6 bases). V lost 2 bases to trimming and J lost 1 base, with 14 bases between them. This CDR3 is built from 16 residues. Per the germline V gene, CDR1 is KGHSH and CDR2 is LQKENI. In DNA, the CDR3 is TGTGCCAGCTCACCATCGGTAAGGGGGGGGAACACTGAAGCTTTCTTT. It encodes CASSPSVRGGNTEAFF.

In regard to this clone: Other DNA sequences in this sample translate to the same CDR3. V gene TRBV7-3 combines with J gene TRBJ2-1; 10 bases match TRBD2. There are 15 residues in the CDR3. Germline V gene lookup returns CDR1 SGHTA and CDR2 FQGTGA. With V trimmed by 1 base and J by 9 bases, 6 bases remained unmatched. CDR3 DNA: TGTGCCAGCAGCTTAAGAGCGGGAGGGCCGTTTGAGCAGTTCTTC. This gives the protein CASSLRAGGPFEQFF.

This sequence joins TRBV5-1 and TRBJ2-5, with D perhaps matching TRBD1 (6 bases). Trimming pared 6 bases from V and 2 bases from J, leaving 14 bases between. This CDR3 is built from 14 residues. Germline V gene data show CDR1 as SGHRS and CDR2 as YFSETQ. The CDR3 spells CASTVGTLQETQYF. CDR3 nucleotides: TGCGCCAGCACCGTAGGGACATTACAAGAGACCCAGTACTTC.

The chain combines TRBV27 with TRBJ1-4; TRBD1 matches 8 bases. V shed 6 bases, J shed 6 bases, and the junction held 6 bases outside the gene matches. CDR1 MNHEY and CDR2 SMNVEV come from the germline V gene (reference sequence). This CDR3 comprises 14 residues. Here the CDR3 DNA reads TGTGCCAGCAGGCTAAGACAGGGGCATGAAAAACTGTTTTTT. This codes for CASRLRQGHEKLFF.

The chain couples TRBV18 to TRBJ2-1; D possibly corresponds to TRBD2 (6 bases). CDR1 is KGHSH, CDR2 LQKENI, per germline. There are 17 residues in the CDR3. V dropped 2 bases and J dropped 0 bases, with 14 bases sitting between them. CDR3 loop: CASSPDGGGSSYNEQFF. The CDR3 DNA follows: TGTGCCAGCTCACCAGACGGTGGGGGGAGCTCCTACAATGAGCAGTTCTTC.

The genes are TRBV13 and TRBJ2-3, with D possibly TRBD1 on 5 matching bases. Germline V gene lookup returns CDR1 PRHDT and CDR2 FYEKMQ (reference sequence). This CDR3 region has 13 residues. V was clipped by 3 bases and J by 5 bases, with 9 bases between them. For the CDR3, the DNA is TGTGCCAGCAGCTTTGGGGCTCGAGATACGCAGTATTTT. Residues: CASSFGARDTQYF.

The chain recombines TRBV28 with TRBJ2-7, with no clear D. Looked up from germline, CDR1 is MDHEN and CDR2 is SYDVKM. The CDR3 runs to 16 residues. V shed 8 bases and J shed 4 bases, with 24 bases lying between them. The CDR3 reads CASPPAGPMRSYEQYF. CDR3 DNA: TGTGCCAGCCCTCCTGCCGGGCCTATGAGGAGTTACGAGCAGTACTTC.

The CDR3 bases are TGTGCCTGGAGTCTCGACAGTCCCTCCGGCGGTTCACCCCTCCACTTT. Its protein is CAWSLDSPSGGSPLHF. The chain recombines TRBV30 with TRBJ1-6, with D possibly matching TRBD1 (5 bases). The CDR3 has 16 amino acids. CDR1 is GTSNPN, CDR2 SVGIG, per germline (reference sequence). Trimming took 2 bases from V and 9 from J, leaving 20 bases between them.

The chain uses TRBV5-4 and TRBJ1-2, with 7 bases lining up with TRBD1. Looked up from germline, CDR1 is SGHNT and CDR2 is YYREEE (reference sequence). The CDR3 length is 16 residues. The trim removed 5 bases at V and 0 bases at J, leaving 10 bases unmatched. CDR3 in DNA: TGTGCCAGCAGTTCGCTACAGGGGATAACTAACTATGGCTACACCTTC. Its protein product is CASSSLQGITNYGYTF.

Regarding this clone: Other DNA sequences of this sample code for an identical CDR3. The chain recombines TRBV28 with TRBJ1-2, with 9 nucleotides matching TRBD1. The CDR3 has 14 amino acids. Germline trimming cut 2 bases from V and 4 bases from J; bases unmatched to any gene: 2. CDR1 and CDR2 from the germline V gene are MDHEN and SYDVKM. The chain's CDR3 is CASSLPGQGYGYTF. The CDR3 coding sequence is TGTGCCAGCAGTTTACCGGGACAGGGCTATGGCTACACCTTC.

The CDR3 DNA follows: TGTGCCAGCAGCTTCGGGAACCGGAGATCTGGAAACACCATATATTTT. It specifies CASSFGNRRSGNTIYF. The chain carries TRBV7-6 and TRBJ1-3; D not certain. Deletions cut 3 bases from V and 1 base from J, with 13 bases between. The V gene's germline CDR1 is SGHVS and CDR2 FNYEAQ. The CDR3 covers 16 residues.

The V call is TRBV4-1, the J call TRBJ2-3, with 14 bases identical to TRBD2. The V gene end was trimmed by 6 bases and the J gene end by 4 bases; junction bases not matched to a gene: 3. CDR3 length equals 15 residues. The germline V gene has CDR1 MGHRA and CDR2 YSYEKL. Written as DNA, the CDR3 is TGCGCCAGCAGGACGGGACTAGCGGGAGCAGATACGCAGTATTTT. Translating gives CASRTGLAGADTQYF.

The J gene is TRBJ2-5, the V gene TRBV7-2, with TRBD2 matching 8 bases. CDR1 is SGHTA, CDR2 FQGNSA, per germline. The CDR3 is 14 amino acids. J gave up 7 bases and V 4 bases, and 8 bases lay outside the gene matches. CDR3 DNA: TGTGCCAGCAGCTCCCTTGGGACTAGAGGGACCCAGTACTTC. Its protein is CASSSLGTRGTQYF.

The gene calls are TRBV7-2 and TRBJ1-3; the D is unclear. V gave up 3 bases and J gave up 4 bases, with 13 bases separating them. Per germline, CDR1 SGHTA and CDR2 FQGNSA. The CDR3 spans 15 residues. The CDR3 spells CASSLFYGGGNTIYF. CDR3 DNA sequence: TGTGCCAGCAGCTTGTTTTACGGCGGCGGAAACACCATATATTTT.

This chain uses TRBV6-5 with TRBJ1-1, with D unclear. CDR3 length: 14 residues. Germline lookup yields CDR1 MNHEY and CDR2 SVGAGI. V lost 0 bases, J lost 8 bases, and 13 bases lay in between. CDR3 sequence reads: CASSYSRYGPEAFF. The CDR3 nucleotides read TGTGCCAGCAGTTACTCGCGGTACGGACCAGAAGCTTTCTTT.

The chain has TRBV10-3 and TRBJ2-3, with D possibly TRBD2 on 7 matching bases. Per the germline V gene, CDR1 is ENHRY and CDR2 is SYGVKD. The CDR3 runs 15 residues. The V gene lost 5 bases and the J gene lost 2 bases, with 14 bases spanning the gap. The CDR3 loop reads CAISRGGPNTDTQYF. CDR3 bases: TGTGCCATCAGTCGCGGGGGCCCTAACACAGATACGCAGTATTTT.

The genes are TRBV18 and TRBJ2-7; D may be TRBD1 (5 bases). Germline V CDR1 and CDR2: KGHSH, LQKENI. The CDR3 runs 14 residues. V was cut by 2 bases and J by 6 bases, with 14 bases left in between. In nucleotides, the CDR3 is TGTGCCAGCTCACCAGTGCAGGGCACCGCCGAGCAGTACTTC. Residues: CASSPVQGTAEQYF.

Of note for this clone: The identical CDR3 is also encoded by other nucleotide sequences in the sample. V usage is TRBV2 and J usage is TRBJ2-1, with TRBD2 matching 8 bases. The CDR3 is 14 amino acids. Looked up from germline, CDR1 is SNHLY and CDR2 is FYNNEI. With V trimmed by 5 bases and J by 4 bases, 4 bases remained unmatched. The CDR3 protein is CASSSGSSYNEQFF. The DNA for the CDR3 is TGTGCCAGCAGTAGCGGGAGTTCATACAATGAGCAGTTCTTC.

CDR3 loop: CATSSDRSSYNEQFF. The CDR3 DNA reads TGTGCCACCAGCTCGGACAGGTCCTCCTACAATGAGCAGTTCTTC. The V call is TRBV15, the J call TRBJ2-1, with 7 bases fitting TRBD1. Germline-derived CDR1 and CDR2 are LNHNV and YYDKDF (reference sequence). Trimming at V came to 5 bases and at J to 0 bases, leaving 4 bases not matched to a gene. The CDR3 loop spans 15 amino acids.